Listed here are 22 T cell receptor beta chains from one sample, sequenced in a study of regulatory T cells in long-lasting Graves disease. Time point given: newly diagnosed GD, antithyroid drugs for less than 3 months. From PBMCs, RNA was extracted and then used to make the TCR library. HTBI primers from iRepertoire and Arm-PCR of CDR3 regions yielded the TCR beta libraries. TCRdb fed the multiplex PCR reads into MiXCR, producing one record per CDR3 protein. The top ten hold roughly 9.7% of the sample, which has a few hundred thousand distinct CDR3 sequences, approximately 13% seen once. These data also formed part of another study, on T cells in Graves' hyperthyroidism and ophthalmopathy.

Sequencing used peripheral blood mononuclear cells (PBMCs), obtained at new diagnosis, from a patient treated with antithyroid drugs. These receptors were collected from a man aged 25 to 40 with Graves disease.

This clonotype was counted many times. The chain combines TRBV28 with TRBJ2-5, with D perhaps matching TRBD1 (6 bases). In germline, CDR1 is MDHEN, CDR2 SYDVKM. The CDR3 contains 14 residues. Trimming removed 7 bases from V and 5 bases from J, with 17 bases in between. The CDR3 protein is CASTPFGGVETQYF. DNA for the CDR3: TGTGCCAGCACCCCTTTTGGGGGCGTTGAGACCCAGTACTTC.

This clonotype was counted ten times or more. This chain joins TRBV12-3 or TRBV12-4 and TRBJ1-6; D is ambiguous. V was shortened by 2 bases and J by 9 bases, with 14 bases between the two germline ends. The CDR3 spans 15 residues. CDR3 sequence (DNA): TGTGCCAGCAGTTTACGGGATGTTGTTCGTTCACCCCTCCACTTT. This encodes CASSLRDVVRSPLHF.

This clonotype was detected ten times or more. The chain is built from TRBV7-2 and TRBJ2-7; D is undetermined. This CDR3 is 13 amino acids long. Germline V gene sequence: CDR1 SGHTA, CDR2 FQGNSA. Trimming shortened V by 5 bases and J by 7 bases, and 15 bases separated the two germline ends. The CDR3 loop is CASSPTPFGEQYF. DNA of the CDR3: TGTGCCAGCAGCCCGACCCCCTTTGGAGAGCAGTACTTC.

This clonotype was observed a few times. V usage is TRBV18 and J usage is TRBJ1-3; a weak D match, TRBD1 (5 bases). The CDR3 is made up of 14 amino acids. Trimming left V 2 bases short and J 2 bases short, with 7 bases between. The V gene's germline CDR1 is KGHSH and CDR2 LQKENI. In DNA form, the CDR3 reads TGTGCCAGCTCACCATCGGGGGCTGGAAACACCATATATTTT. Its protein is CASSPSGAGNTIYF.

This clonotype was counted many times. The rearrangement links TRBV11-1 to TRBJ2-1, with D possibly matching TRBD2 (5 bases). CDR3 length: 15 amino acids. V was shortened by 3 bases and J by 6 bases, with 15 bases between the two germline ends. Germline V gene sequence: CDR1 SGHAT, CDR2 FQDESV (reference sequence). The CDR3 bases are TGTGCCAGCAGCTTTGGGAGCGTTGCTTTCAATGAGCAGTTCTTC. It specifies CASSFGSVAFNEQFF.

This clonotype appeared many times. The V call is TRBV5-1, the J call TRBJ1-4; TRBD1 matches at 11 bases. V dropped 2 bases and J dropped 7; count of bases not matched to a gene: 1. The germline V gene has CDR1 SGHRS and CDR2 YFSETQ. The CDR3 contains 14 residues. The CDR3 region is CASSFGTGGEKLFF. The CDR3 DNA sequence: TGCGCCAGCAGCTTCGGGACAGGGGGTGAAAAACTGTTTTTT. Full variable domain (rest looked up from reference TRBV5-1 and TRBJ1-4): KAGVTQTPRYLIKTRGQQVTLSCSPISGHRSVSWYQQTPGQGLQFLFEYFSETQRNKGNFPGRFSGRQFSNSRSEMNVSTLELGDSALYLCASSFGTGGEKLFFGSGTQLSVL.

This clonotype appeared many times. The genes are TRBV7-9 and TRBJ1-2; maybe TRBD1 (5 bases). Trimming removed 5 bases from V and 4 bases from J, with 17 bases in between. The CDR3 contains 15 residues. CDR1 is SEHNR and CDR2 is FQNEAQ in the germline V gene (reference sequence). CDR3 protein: CASSPKAAGSYGYTF. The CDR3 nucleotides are TGTGCCAGCAGCCCCAAGGCGGCAGGGAGCTATGGCTACACCTTC.

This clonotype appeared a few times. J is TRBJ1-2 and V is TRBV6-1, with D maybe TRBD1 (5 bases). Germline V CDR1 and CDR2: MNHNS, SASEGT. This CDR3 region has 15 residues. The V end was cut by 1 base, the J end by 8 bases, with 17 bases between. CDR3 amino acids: CASSEGRQKGGGYTF. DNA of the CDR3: TGTGCCAGCAGTGAAGGGAGACAGAAAGGAGGGGGCTACACCTTC.

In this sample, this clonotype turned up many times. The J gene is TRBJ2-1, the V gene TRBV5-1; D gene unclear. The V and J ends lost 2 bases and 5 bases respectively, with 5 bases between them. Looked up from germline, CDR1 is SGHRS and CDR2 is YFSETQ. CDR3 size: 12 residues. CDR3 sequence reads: CASSLFNNEQFF. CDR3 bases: TGCGCCAGCAGCTTATTTAACAATGAGCAGTTCTTC. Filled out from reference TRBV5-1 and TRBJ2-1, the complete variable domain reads KAGVTQTPRYLIKTRGQQVTLSCSPISGHRSVSWYQQTPGQGLQFLFEYFSETQRNKGNFPGRFSGRQFSNSRSEMNVSTLELGDSALYLCASSLFNNEQFFGPGTRLTVL.

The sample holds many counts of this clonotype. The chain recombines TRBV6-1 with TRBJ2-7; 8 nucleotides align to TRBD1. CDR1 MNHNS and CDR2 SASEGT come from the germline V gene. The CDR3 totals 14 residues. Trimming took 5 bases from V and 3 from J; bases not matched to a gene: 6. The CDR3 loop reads CASSKTGVFYEQYF. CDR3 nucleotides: TGTGCCAGCAGTAAGACAGGGGTTTTCTACGAGCAGTACTTC.

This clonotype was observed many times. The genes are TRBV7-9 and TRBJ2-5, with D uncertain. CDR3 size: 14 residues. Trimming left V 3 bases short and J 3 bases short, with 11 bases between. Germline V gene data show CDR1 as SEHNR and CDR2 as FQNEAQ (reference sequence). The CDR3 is CASSFRTNKETQYF. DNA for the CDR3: TGTGCCAGCAGCTTCCGTACCAATAAAGAGACCCAGTACTTC.

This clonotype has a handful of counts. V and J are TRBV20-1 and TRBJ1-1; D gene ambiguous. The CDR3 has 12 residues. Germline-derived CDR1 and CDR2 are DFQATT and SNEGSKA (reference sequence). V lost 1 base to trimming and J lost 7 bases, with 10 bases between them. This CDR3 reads CSARGAESEAFF. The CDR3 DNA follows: TGCAGTGCTAGAGGGGCGGAGAGTGAAGCTTTCTTT.

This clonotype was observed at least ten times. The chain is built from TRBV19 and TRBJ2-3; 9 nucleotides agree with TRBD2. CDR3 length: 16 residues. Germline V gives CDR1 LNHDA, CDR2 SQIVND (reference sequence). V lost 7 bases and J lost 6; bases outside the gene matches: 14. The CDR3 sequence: CASTPRGGRAYDTQYF. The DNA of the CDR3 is TGTGCCAGTACCCCTCGGGGCGGGAGGGCATACGATACGCAGTATTTT. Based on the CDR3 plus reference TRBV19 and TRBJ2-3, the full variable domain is DGGITQSPKYLFRKEGQNVTLSCEQNLNHDAMYWYRQDPGQGLRLIYYSQIVNDFQKGDIAEGYSVSREKKESFPLTVTSAQKNPTAFYLCASTPRGGRAYDTQYFGPGTRLTVL.

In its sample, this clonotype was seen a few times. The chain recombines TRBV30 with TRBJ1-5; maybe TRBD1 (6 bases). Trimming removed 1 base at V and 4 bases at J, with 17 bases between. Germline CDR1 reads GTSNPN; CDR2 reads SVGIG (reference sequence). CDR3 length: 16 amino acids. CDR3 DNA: TGTGCCTGGAGTGCTCGCCTTGACAGGCCTAATCAGCCCCAGCATTTT. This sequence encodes CAWSARLDRPNQPQHF.

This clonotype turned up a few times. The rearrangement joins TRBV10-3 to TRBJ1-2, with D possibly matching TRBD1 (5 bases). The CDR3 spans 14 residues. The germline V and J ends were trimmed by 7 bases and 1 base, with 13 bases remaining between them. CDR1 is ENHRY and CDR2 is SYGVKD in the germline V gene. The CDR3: CAITSAGLNYGYTF. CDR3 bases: TGTGCCATCACATCGGCAGGGCTTAACTATGGCTACACCTTC.

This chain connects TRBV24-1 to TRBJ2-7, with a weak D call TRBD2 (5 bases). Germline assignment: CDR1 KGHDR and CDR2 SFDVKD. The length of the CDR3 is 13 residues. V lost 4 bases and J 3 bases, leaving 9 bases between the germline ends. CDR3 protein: CATSDGLRYEQYF. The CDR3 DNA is TGTGCCACCAGTGACGGACTGCGCTACGAGCAGTACTTC.

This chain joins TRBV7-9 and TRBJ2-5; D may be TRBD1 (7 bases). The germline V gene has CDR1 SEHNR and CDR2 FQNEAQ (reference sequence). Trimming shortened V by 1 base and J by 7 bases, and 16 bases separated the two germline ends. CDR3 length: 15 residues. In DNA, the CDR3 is TGTGCCAGCAGCTTAGTCGCAGGGGGGTCGGGGACCCAGTACTTC. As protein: CASSLVAGGSGTQYF.

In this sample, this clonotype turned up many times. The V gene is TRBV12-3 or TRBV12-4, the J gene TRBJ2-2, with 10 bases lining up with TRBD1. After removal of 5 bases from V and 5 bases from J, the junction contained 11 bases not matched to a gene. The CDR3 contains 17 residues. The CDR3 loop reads CASSPLRDRGYTGELFF. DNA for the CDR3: TGTGCCAGCAGTCCCTTGCGGGACAGGGGATATACCGGGGAGCTGTTTTTT.

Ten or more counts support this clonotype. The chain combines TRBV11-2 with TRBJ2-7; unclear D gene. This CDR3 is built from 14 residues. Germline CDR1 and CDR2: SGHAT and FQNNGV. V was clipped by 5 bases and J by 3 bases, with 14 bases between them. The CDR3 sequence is CASSGIAAVYEQYF. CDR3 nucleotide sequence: TGTGCCAGCAGCGGCATTGCGGCAGTCTACGAGCAGTACTTC.

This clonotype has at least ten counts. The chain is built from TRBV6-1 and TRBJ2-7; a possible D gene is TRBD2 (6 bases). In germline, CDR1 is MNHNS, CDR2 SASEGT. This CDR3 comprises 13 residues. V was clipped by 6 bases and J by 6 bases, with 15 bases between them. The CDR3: CASSPRGSAEQYF. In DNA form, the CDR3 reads TGTGCCAGCAGCCCCCGGGGGAGCGCCGAGCAGTACTTC.

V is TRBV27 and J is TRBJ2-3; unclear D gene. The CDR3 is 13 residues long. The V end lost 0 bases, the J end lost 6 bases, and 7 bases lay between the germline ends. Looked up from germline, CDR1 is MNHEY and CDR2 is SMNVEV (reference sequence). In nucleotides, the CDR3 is TGTGCCAGCAGTTTATCAGTGGAGGATACGCAGTATTTT. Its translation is CASSLSVEDTQYF.

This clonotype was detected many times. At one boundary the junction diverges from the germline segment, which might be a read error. The CDR3, as DNA: TGTGCCAGCAGCTTAGTGGCAGCCAGCACAGATACGCAGTATTTT. Translating gives CASSLVAASTDTQYF. This sequence joins TRBV5-1 and TRBJ2-3; no firm D call. The CDR3 totals 15 residues. The V gene's germline CDR1 is SGHRS and CDR2 YFSETQ.